The rows below give T cell receptor beta chains drawn from one sample of a study of blood T cell repertoires in COVID-19. TCRdb's copy holds only in-frame clones and misses some; the assay was immunoSEQ multiplex PCR. Here the sample spans roughly 230,000 clones, around four fifths being singletons. Sample: peripheral blood. The receptor set was obtained from a man aged 35-49 years with active or convalescent COVID-19. CDR3s include the opening cysteine and the closing phenylalanine or tryptophan. A D gene is named only where the DNA matches it firmly. The listing skips clone size in some rows; elsewhere it reads once, few, many or a size class.

clone_size	d_call	v_call	j_call	cdr3_nt	cdr3_aa
once	TRBD1	TRBV6-5	TRBJ1-1	TGTGCCAGCAGTTACTCAGGACAGGAGAACACTGAAGCTTTCTTT	CASSYSGQENTEAFF
few	.	TRBV27	TRBJ1-5	TGTGCCAGCAGCGCTTACCAGGGAAGCACGAGCAATCAGCCCCAGCATTTT	CASSAYQGSTSNQPQHF
.	.	TRBV15	TRBJ2-3	TGTGCCACCAGCAGAGATTCCCTTACAGATACGCAGTATTTT	CATSRDSLTDTQYF
.	TRBD1	TRBV15	TRBJ1-1	TGTGCCACCAGCGGGACAGGGAAGGGTACTGAAGCTTTCTTT	CATSGTGKGTEAFF
.	TRBD2	TRBV2	TRBJ2-7	TGTGCCAGATCGCCTAGCGGGACTGCGGAGCAGTACTTC	CARSPSGTAEQYF
.	.	TRBV6-5	TRBJ1-1	TGTGCCAGCAGTTTGACAGCGAACACTGAAGCTTTCTTT	CASSLTANTEAFF
.	.	TRBV7-9	TRBJ1-6	TGTGCCAGCAGCTTATGGGAGCCTCCGGATTCACCCCTCCACTTT	CASSLWEPPDSPLHF
.	TRBD1	TRBV19	TRBJ1-4	TGTGCCAGTAGGGACAGGGGCAGAGTCTCGGCTGAAAAACTGTTTTTT	CASRDRGRVSAEKLFF
.	.	TRBV3-1/TRBV3-2	TRBJ1-5	TGTGCCAGCAGCCCAGGGGGCAATCAGCCCCAGCATTTT	CASSPGGNQPQHF
.	TRBD1	TRBV4-1	TRBJ1-6	TGCGCCAGCAGCCAAGTCGGGACAGCACCCAGCTCCTATAATTCACCCCTCCACTTT	CASSQVGTAPSSYNSPLHF
few	.	TRBV10-1	TRBJ1-1	TGCGCCAGCAGTCCTTTCACCCGGGTCCGGGTGGTCACTGAAGCTTTCTTT	CASSPFTRVRVVTEAFF
once	.	TRBV7-9	TRBJ1-5	TGTGCCACCTCGACAGAGAGCAATCAGCCCCAGCATTTT	CATSTESNQPQHF
.	.	TRBV7-8	TRBJ1-2	TGTGCCAGCAGCTTATTCAGGGGTGATTATGGCTACACCTTC	CASSLFRGDYGYTF
.	TRBD1	TRBV3-1/TRBV3-2	TRBJ2-7	TGTGCCAGCAGCCTAGGGACAGGGGTGCGGGCTACCGGCGAGCAGTACTTC	CASSLGTGVRATGEQYF
.	.	TRBV5-1	TRBJ1-1	TGCGCCAGCAACGTGGGAACAGGCGGTAACACTGAAGCTTTCTTT	CASNVGTGGNTEAFF
once	.	TRBV7-8	TRBJ2-1	TGTGCCAGCAGCTTAGGTACTAACGCTAACAATGAGCAGTTCTTC	CASSLGTNANNEQFF
.	.	TRBV4-1	TRBJ2-3	TGCGCCAGCAGCCAAGATGCCGCGTTGGATACGCAGTATTTT	CASSQDAALDTQYF
.	.	TRBV21-1	TRBJ2-7	TGTGCCAGCAGCAAAGTATATGGCAAAGCCTACGAGCAGTACTTC	CASSKVYGKAYEQYF
.	.	TRBV6-5	TRBJ2-1	TGTGCCAGCAGCCAGGGTACCCACAATGAGCAGTTCTTC	CASSQGTHNEQFF
.	TRBD2	TRBV12-5	TRBJ2-7	TGTGCTAGTGGTTTGGTATTGATCGGGGCTAGCGGGATCTACGAGCAGTACTTC	CASGLVLIGASGIYEQYF
.	.	TRBV7-2	TRBJ1-2	TGTGCCAGCAGCTTAACGGTAAACTATGGCTACACCTTC	CASSLTVNYGYTF
.	.	TRBV6-5	TRBJ1-5	TGTGCCAGCAGTTCAGGACAGACAAATCAGCCCCAGCATTTT	CASSSGQTNQPQHF
.	.	TRBV7-2	TRBJ2-2	TGTGCCAGCAGCTTAGTGGCAGGGGGCGGGGGCACCGGGGAGCTGTTTTTT	CASSLVAGGGGTGELFF
.	.	TRBV13	TRBJ2-1	TGTGCCAGCAGCTACCGACAGAACAATGAGCAGTTCTTC	CASSYRQNNEQFF
.	.	TRBV5-4	TRBJ2-1	TGTGCCAGCAGCTTGGGGGGGCCAACCTACAATGAGCAGTTCTTC	CASSLGGPTYNEQFF
.	TRBD1	TRBV7-2	TRBJ1-1	TGTGCCAGCAGCACATACAGGGGGTCGGACACTGAAGCTTTCTTT	CASSTYRGSDTEAFF
.	.	TRBV27	TRBJ1-1	TGTGCCAGCAGTTTATACGGGGAGAAAGCTTTCTTT	CASSLYGEKAFF
.	TRBD1	TRBV2	TRBJ1-2	TGTGCCAGCAGTGAAGCTTGGAGGGAGACAGGGGGCCGTAACTATGGCTACACCTTC	CASSEAWRETGGRNYGYTF
.	.	TRBV19	TRBJ1-1	TGTGCCAGTAGTAGAGGGAAGGTCCCTGAAGCTTTCTTT	CASSRGKVPEAFF
.	TRBD2	TRBV4-3	TRBJ2-3	TGCGCCAGCAGCCAAGGACTAGCGGTAGCAGATACGCAGTATTTT	CASSQGLAVADTQYF
.	TRBD1	TRBV5-6	TRBJ1-1	TGTGCCAGCAGCATTCCAGGGGGCACTGAAGCTTTCTTT	CASSIPGGTEAFF
.	.	TRBV12-5	TRBJ2-6	TGTGCTAGTGGTTCCTTAAGAGGCCTCTCTGGGGCCAACGTCCTGACTTTC	CASGSLRGLSGANVLTF
.	TRBD2	TRBV7-2	TRBJ2-7	TGTGCCAGCAGCTGGGAGGGAGCTGAGCAGTACTTC	CASSWEGAEQYF
few	TRBD1	TRBV5-1	TRBJ2-5	TGCGCCAGCAGCTCTGGAAGGGGGCTCGGGGAGACCCAGTACTTC	CASSSGRGLGETQYF
.	.	TRBV25-1	TRBJ1-5	TGTGCCAGCAGTGCCGCGACAGGACCTAGCAATCAGCCCCAGCATTTT	CASSAATGPSNQPQHF
.	.	TRBV6-5	TRBJ1-1	TGTGCCAGCAGTCCGGGGGTGAAGGTGAACACTGAAGCTTTCTTT	CASSPGVKVNTEAFF
few	.	TRBV11-2	TRBJ1-2	TGTGCCAGCAGCTTACAACCGGACAGTTTGAATGGCTACACCTTC	CASSLQPDSLNGYTF
.	.	TRBV30	TRBJ2-7	TGTGCCTGGAGTGTTAACCCCAGGGCCTACGAGCAGTACTTC	CAWSVNPRAYEQYF
.	.	TRBV19	TRBJ2-7	TGTGCCAGTAGTATAGATCCCGGGGTCGACGAGCAGTACTTC	CASSIDPGVDEQYF
.	TRBD1	TRBV7-8	TRBJ2-7	TGTGCCAGCAGCCCTCGCCCGACAGGGGTTGTTAACGAGCAGTACTTC	CASSPRPTGVVNEQYF
few	TRBD1	TRBV4-2	TRBJ1-3	TGTGCCAGCAGCCAAGAAGGCCGGCAGGGGGCCTGGAACACCATATATTTT	CASSQEGRQGAWNTIYF
.	TRBD1	TRBV19	TRBJ1-1	TGTGCCAGTAGTATATTTGGACAGGGGGCTTTCTTT	CASSIFGQGAFF
.	TRBD1	TRBV30	TRBJ1-5	TGTGCCTGGAGTTTCGGACAGGGTAGCAATCAGCCCCAGCATTTT	CAWSFGQGSNQPQHF
.	TRBD1	TRBV12-3/TRBV12-4	TRBJ1-6	TGTGCCAGCTCAGGGGGTTCACCCCTCCACTTT	CASSGGSPLHF
.	.	TRBV18	TRBJ1-3	TGTGCCAGCTCACCCGCTAGTGGGAGGCCCTCCGGAAACACCATATATTTT	CASSPASGRPSGNTIYF
.	TRBD1	TRBV6-2/TRBV6-3	TRBJ2-7	TGTGCCAGCAGTGTCGGACAGGGAAGGCAGTACTTC	CASSVGQGRQYF
.	TRBD1	TRBV7-2	TRBJ1-2	TGTGCCAGCAGCCAAGGACAGGATAACTATGGCTACACCTTC	CASSQGQDNYGYTF
.	.	TRBV19	TRBJ2-2	TGTGCCAGTAGTGGCAGGGTCCCAAACACCGGGGAGCTGTTTTTT	CASSGRVPNTGELFF
.	.	TRBV27	TRBJ1-4	TGTGCCAGCAGTTCGATCGACTCGCCAATGTCGGGTGAAAAACTGTTTTTT	CASSSIDSPMSGEKLFF